A selection of T cell receptor beta chains follows, all from one sample in a study of blood T cell repertoires in COVID-19. The data were produced by immunoSEQ multiplex PCR, yet TCRdb's version contains in-frame clones alone and is incomplete. In the table there are some 250,000 clones, 75% to 85% of which are singletons. The sample was peripheral blood. These receptors all come from a woman of 80 years or more with COVID-19, enrolled during active disease. Each CDR3 is given with its conserved first and last residue. Fields, in order: D gene, V gene, clone size, CDR3 length, J gene, CDR3 DNA, CDR3 protein. D genes are given only for firm matches. Clone size, where shown, is once, few, many, or a class for clones that have expanded.

TRBD1,TRBV18,NA,15,TRBJ2-3,TGTGCCAGCTCATCCGGGACAGGACGCACAGATACGCAGTATTTT,CASSSGTGRTDTQYF
NA,TRBV28,NA,15,TRBJ1-6,TGTGCCAGCAGTTTAGACGGAGCCAGAGTTTCACCCCTCCACTTT,CASSLDGARVSPLHF
NA,TRBV2,NA,11,TRBJ1-1,TGTGCCAGCAGTGTGCGGGGGCAAGCTTTCTTT,CASSVRGQAFF
TRBD1,TRBV6-2/TRBV6-3,NA,15,TRBJ1-1,TGTGCCAGCAGTGCACCGGACAGGGTGGACACTGAAGCTTTCTTT,CASSAPDRVDTEAFF
NA,TRBV28,NA,13,TRBJ1-2,TGTGCCAGCAGACCCGACAGATATTATGGCTACACCTTC,CASRPDRYYGYTF
NA,TRBV12-5,NA,22,TRBJ1-4,TGTGCTAGTGGTTTGGTACAGAATCACACACAGGGTAAGACGGCAACTAATGAAAAACTGTTTTTT,CASGLVQNHTQGKTATNEKLFF
TRBD1,TRBV10-3,NA,13,TRBJ1-2,TGTGCCATCAGGGGAGGGGACAGGGATGGCTACACCTTC,CAIRGGDRDGYTF
NA,TRBV7-7,NA,16,TRBJ1-4,TGTGCTAGCAGCTTAGGAAGGCGACAGCCAAATGAAAAACTGTTTTTT,CASSLGRRQPNEKLFF
NA,TRBV4-1,once,15,TRBJ1-2,TGCGCCAGCACCCGGGGAACGGCAGCCAACTATGGCTACACCTTC,CASTRGTAANYGYTF
TRBD1,TRBV7-3,NA,15,TRBJ1-1,TGTGCCAGCAGATACCGAGGGGGGACAGACACTGAAGCTTTCTTT,CASRYRGGTDTEAFF
TRBD2,TRBV5-1,NA,15,TRBJ2-1,TGCGCCAGCAGCATTACGGGGGGCTCCTACAATGAGCAGTTCTTC,CASSITGGSYNEQFF
NA,TRBV6-1,NA,14,TRBJ1-3,TGTGCCAGCAGTGAAAACAGGGTGGGAAACACCATATATTTT,CASSENRVGNTIYF
TRBD2,TRBV20-1,NA,17,TRBJ2-3,TGCAGTGCTAGTGGTGGCCTAGCGGGGTTTAGCACAGATACGCAGTATTTT,CSASGGLAGFSTDTQYF
TRBD1,TRBV7-2,NA,14,TRBJ2-5,TGTGCCAGCAGCTTAGTGGCGACAGGGGAGGACCAGTACTTC,CASSLVATGEDQYF
TRBD1,TRBV28,NA,15,TRBJ1-5,TGTGCCAGCAGTACCCCGACAGGGAGAGGGCAGCCCCAGCATTTT,CASSTPTGRGQPQHF
NA,TRBV5-4,NA,15,TRBJ2-3,TGTGCCAGCAGCTCTGCCTGGGTAGCGGTGAATACGCAGTATTTT,CASSSAWVAVNTQYF
NA,TRBV18,NA,15,TRBJ1-5,TGTGCCAGCTCACCGGGCAGGGAGGGCAATCAGCCCCAGCATTTT,CASSPGREGNQPQHF
NA,TRBV27,once,14,TRBJ1-1,TGTGCCAGCAGTTCAACAACAGGGTATACTGAAGCTTTCTTT,CASSSTTGYTEAFF
NA,TRBV6-6,NA,15,TRBJ1-5,TGTGCCAGCAGGTATTCCGGGACTGGCAATCAGCCCCAGCATTTT,CASRYSGTGNQPQHF
NA,TRBV5-6,NA,11,TRBJ1-6,TGTGCCAGCAGCTTGGGAGACACCCTCCACTTT,CASSLGDTLHF
TRBD2,TRBV5-1,NA,17,TRBJ2-1,TGCGCCAGCAGCTTGGGGGTAAGCGGGAGCTCCTACAATGAGCAGTTCTTC,CASSLGVSGSSYNEQFF
NA,TRBV7-9,NA,16,TRBJ2-7,TGTGCCAGCAGCTTAGGCGGACTGTACGGCTCCTACGAGCAGTACTTC,CASSLGGLYGSYEQYF
TRBD1,TRBV6-5,NA,16,TRBJ1-5,TGTGCCAGCAGTAACTCCGGGACAGGGTCAAATCAGCCCCAGCATTTT,CASSNSGTGSNQPQHF
TRBD1,TRBV6-5,NA,15,TRBJ1-2,TGTGCCAGCAGCCGCGGGACAGGGAGGAACTATGGCTACACCTTC,CASSRGTGRNYGYTF
TRBD1,TRBV6-5,NA,15,TRBJ1-1,TGTGCCAGCAGTTACGCTTTCACAGGGGGCACTGAAGCTTTCTTT,CASSYAFTGGTEAFF
NA,TRBV6-1,few,16,TRBJ1-1,TGTGCCAGCAGTGAATCTTGGGGTGTCGGGGGAACTGAAGCTTTCTTT,CASSESWGVGGTEAFF
TRBD2,TRBV6-5,NA,14,TRBJ2-3,TGTGCCAGCAGACAAGGACTAGCCCGAGATACGCAGTATTTT,CASRQGLARDTQYF
NA,TRBV28,NA,15,TRBJ1-2,TGTGCCAGCAGGCAAGGGTCGGGGGGCGCACGAGGCTACACCTTC,CASRQGSGGARGYTF
NA,TRBV14,once,14,TRBJ2-1,TGTGCCAGCAGCCCTAACCTAGTTACGGTCCCCCCGTTCTTC,CASSPNLVTVPPFF
TRBD1,TRBV7-3,NA,15,TRBJ1-1,TGTGCCAGCAGCTTAAAACAGGGGCTGGGCACTGAAGCTTTCTTT,CASSLKQGLGTEAFF
NA,TRBV6-5,few,15,TRBJ2-6,TGTGCCAGCAGGGGCGAGAGCTCTGGGGCCAACGTCCTGACTTTC,CASRGESSGANVLTF
TRBD1,TRBV28,NA,15,TRBJ1-5,TGTGCCAGCAAGGAAGGGGGCGGAAGAAATCAGCCCCAGCATTTT,CASKEGGGRNQPQHF
NA,TRBV27,NA,16,TRBJ2-6,TGTGCCAGCAGCCTACCCTTAAACTCTGGGGCCAACGTCCTGACTTTC,CASSLPLNSGANVLTF
TRBD2,TRBV18,NA,17,TRBJ2-7,TGTGCCAGCTCACCACCGGGGGCACTAGCGGGAGCAAACGAGCAGTACTTC,CASSPPGALAGANEQYF
NA,TRBV27,NA,17,TRBJ1-6,TGTGCCAGCAGTTTATCGCGTGGGACACGGCAAATTTCACCCCTCCACTTT,CASSLSRGTRQISPLHF
NA,TRBV28,NA,15,TRBJ1-2,TGTGCCAGCAGATCCCAGGGTCTTCCTAACTATGGCTACACCTTC,CASRSQGLPNYGYTF
TRBD1,TRBV18,NA,16,TRBJ1-4,TGTGCCAGCTCACCAACGCCCGACAGGGGGCTAGTGAAACTGTTTTTT,CASSPTPDRGLVKLFF
NA,TRBV5-3,NA,12,TRBJ2-1,TGTGCCAGAAGCCTAGCCCACAATGAGCAGTTCTTC,CARSLAHNEQFF
NA,TRBV18,once,16,TRBJ1-1,TGTGCCAGCTCACCCTCTTCTGGGCAGGGCGGCGCTGAAGCTTTCTTT,CASSPSSGQGGAEAFF
TRBD2,TRBV5-1,NA,15,TRBJ2-1,TGCGCCAGCAGCCCACCGGGACTAGGTTTGCATGAGCAGTTCTTC,CASSPPGLGLHEQFF
TRBD1,TRBV15,NA,15,TRBJ1-1,TGTGCCACCAGCAGAGGGGGACAGGGGGTTTCTGAAGCTTTCTTT,CATSRGGQGVSEAFF
NA,TRBV12-3/TRBV12-4,few,13,TRBJ1-1,TGTGCCAGCAGTTCGGTGGGAGGAGGTGAAGCTTTCTTT,CASSSVGGGEAFF
NA,TRBV2,few,13,TRBJ1-1,TGTGCCAGCAGGAGGCAAAGTGGCACTGAAGCTTTCTTT,CASRRQSGTEAFF
TRBD1,TRBV10-3,NA,17,TRBJ1-2,TGTGCCATCAGTGAGGGGCAGGGGGCGAGTTCGAACTATGGCTACACCTTC,CAISEGQGASSNYGYTF
TRBD1,TRBV28,NA,16,TRBJ1-6,TGTGCCAGCACCTTTGATCCGACAGGGAGTCTCTCACCCCTCCACTTT,CASTFDPTGSLSPLHF
NA,TRBV6-5,NA,12,TRBJ1-2,TGTGCCAGCAGTTACTCGACAGGAGGCTACACCTTC,CASSYSTGGYTF
NA,TRBV6-2/TRBV6-3,NA,18,TRBJ1-1,TGTGCCAGCAGTTACTCGCTTCTTTCGGACAGCCAGAACACTGAAGCTTTCTTT,CASSYSLLSDSQNTEAFF
NA,TRBV28,NA,14,TRBJ1-6,TGTGCCAGCAAAGAGGGACTCTATAATTCACCCCTCCACTTT,CASKEGLYNSPLHF
TRBD1,TRBV28,few,15,TRBJ1-2,TGTGCCAGCAGTCCTAAGACAGGGGCCCCCTATGGCTACACCTTC,CASSPKTGAPYGYTF
TRBD1,TRBV29-1,NA,16,TRBJ1-2,TGCAGCGTTGTAGGTGGGACAGGGGTACGAGCTGAGGGCTACACCTTC,CSVVGGTGVRAEGYTF
TRBD1,TRBV4-1,NA,16,TRBJ2-5,TGCGCCAGCAGCCAGGCAAAGGGGGCATACCAAGAGACCCAGTACTTC,CASSQAKGAYQETQYF
NA,TRBV7-8,NA,14,TRBJ1-2,TGTGCCAGCAGCCCAACGGAGCTGACCTATGGCTACACCTTC,CASSPTELTYGYTF
NA,TRBV3-1/TRBV3-2,NA,14,TRBJ1-1,TGTGCCAGCAGCCTCGTAGCGGGGAACACTGAAGCTTTCTTT,CASSLVAGNTEAFF
NA,TRBV19,once,10,TRBJ1-2,TGTGCGTCCCGTGGAGGTGGCTACACCTTC,CASRGGGYTF
NA,TRBV13,NA,15,TRBJ1-6,TGTGCCAGCAGCTTAAAACCAGGACGGGGTTCACCCCTCCACTTT,CASSLKPGRGSPLHF
NA,TRBV28,NA,15,TRBJ1-2,TGTGCCAGCAGTCTCCGGGGGGGCGGGAACTATGGCTACACCTTC,CASSLRGGGNYGYTF
NA,TRBV19,NA,15,TRBJ1-5,TGTGCCACAAATTCTCAGGGTGTCAGCAATCAGCCCCAGCATTTT,CATNSQGVSNQPQHF
TRBD2,TRBV5-1,NA,16,TRBJ2-3,TGCGCCAGCAGCCCGGGACTAGCGGGTGGGTCAGATACGCAGTATTTT,CASSPGLAGGSDTQYF